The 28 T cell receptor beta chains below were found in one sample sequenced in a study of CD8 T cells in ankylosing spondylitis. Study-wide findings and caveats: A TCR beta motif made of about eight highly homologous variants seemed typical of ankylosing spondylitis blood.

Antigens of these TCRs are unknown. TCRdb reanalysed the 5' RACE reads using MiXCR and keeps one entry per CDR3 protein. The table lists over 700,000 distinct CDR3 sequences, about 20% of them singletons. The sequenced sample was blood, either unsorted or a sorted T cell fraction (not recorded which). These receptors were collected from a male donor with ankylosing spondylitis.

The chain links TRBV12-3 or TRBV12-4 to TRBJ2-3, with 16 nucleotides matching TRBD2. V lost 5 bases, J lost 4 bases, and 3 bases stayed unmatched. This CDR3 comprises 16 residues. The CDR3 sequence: CASSPGLAGGSDTQYF. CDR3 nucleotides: TGTGCCAGCAGTCCGGGACTAGCGGGGGGGTCAGATACGCAGTATTTT.

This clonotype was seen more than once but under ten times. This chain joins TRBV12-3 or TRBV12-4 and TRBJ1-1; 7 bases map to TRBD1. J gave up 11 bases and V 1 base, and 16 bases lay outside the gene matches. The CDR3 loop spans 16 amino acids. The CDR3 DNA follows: TGTGCCAGCAGTTTAGGCCCTGGTGGTCAGGGGGATAGGGCTTTCTTT. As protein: CASSLGPGGQGDRAFF.

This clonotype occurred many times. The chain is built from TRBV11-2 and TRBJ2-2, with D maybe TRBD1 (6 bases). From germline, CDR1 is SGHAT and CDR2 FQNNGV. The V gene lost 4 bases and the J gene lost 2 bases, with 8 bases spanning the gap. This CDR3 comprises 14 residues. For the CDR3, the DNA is TGTGCCAGCAGCTGGGACAAAAACACCGGGGAGCTGTTTTTT. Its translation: CASSWDKNTGELFF. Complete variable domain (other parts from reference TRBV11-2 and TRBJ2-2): EAGVAQSPRYKIIEKRQSVAFWCNPISGHATLYWYQQILGQGPKLLIQFQNNGVVDDSQLPKDRFSAERLKGVDSTLKIQPAKLEDSAVYLCASSWDKNTGELFFGEGSRLTVL.

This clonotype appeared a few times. The CDR3 DNA reads as TGTGCCAGCAGGGTTGCGGGGGGTGCCTACAATGAGCAGTTCTTC. Amino acid sequence: CASRVAGGAYNEQFF. The chain joins TRBV5-4 to TRBJ2-1; TRBD2 agrees at 8 bases. V trimming: 5 bases; J trimming: 2 bases; junction bases outside the gene matches: 6. The CDR3 is 15 amino acids. Germline V CDR1 and CDR2: SGHNT, YYREEE (reference sequence).

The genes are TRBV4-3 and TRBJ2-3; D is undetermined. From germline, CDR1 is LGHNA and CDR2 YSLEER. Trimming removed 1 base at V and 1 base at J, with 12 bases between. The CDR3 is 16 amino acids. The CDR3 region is CASSQGTERRTDTQYF. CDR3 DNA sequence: TGCGCCAGCAGCCAAGGGACGGAACGTCGCACAGATACGCAGTATTTT.

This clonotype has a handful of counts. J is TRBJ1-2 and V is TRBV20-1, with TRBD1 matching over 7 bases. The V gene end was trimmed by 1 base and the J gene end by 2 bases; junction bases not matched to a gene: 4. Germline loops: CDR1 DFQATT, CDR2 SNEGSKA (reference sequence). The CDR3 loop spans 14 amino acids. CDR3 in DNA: TGCAGTGCTAGAGCTACAGGGGTAAACTATGGCTACACCTTC. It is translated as CSARATGVNYGYTF.

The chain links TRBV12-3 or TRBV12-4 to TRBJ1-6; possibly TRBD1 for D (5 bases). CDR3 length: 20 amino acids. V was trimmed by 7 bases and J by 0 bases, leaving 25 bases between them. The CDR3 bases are TGTGCCAGCATTACCTATAAGAACCCGGGACGAAGCTCCTATAATTCACCCCTCCACTTT. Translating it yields CASITYKNPGRSSYNSPLHF.

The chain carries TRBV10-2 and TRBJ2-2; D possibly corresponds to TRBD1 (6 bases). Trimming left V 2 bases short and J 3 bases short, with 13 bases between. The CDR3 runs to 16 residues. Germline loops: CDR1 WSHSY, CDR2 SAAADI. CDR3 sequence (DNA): TGCGCCAGCAGTGAGGTCTGGGGGCTAGACACCGGGGAGCTGTTTTTT. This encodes CASSEVWGLDTGELFF.

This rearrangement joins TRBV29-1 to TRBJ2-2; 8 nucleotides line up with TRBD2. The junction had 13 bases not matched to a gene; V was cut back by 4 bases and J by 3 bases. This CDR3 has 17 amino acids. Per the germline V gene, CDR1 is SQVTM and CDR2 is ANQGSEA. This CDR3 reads CSVGLGRGGLDTGELFF. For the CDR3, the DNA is TGCAGCGTTGGATTAGGACGGGGGGGGCTGGACACCGGGGAGCTGTTTTTT.

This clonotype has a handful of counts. The CDR3, as DNA: TGTGCCAGCAGTTACAGCAGAATCAACTATGGCTACACCTTC. Its translation: CASSYSRINYGYTF. The rearrangement links TRBV6-2 or TRBV6-3 to TRBJ1-2; D uncertain. CDR3 size: 14 residues. The ends were cut back, 2 bases at V and 2 bases at J, with 9 bases in the middle. Germline V gives CDR1 MNHEY, CDR2 SVGEGT.

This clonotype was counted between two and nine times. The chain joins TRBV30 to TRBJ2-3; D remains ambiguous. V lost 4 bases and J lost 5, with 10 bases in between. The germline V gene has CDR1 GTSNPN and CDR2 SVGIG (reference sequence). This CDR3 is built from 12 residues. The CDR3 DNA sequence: TGTGCCTGGACCCTGACTGGAGATACGCAGTATTTT. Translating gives CAWTLTGDTQYF.

CDR3 region: CAWSPGQGAYNEQFF. CDR3 nucleotides: TGTGCCTGGAGCCCCGGACAGGGGGCCTACAATGAGCAGTTCTTC. This chain joins TRBV30 and TRBJ2-1, with 10 bases fitting TRBD1. Germline V CDR1 and CDR2: GTSNPN, SVGIG (reference sequence). J gave up 2 bases and V 3 bases, and 4 bases lay outside the gene matches. The CDR3 has 15 residues.

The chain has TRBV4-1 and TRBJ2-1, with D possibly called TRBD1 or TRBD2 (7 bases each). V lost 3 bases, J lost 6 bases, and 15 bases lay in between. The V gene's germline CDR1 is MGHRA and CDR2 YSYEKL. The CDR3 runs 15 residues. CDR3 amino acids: CASSQSRGGINEQFF. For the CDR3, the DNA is TGCGCCAGCAGCCAGAGCAGGGGGGGCATCAATGAGCAGTTCTTC.

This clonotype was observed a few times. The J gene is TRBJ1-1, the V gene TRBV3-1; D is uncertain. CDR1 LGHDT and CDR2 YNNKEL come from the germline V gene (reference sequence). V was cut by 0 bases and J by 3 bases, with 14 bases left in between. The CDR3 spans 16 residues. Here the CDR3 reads CASSQDLGSMDTEAFF. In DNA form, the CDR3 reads TGTGCCAGCAGCCAAGATCTTGGCAGTATGGACACTGAAGCTTTCTTT.

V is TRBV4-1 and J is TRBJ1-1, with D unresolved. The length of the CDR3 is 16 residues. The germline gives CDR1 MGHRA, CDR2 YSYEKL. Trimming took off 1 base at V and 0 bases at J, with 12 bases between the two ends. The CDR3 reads CASSQVAGGLNTEAFF. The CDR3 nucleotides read TGCGCCAGCAGCCAAGTGGCAGGCGGCTTGAACACTGAAGCTTTCTTT.

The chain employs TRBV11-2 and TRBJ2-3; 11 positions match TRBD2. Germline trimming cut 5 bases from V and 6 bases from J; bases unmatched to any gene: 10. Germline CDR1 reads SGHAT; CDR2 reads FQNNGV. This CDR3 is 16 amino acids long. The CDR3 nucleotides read TGTGCCAGCAGCCTTAGCGGGGGGGCGGTCTGGGATACGCAGTATTTT. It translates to CASSLSGGAVWDTQYF. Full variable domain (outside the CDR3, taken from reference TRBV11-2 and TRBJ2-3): EAGVAQSPRYKIIEKRQSVAFWCNPISGHATLYWYQQILGQGPKLLIQFQNNGVVDDSQLPKDRFSAERLKGVDSTLKIQPAKLEDSAVYLCASSLSGGAVWDTQYFGPGTRLTVL.

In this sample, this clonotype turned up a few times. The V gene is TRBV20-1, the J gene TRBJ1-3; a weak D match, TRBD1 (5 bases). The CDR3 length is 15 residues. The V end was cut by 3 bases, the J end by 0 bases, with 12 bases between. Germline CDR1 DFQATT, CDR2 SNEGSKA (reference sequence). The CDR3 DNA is TGCAGTGCTAGTGCAGGGTCCTACTCTGGAAACACCATATATTTT. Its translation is CSASAGSYSGNTIYF.

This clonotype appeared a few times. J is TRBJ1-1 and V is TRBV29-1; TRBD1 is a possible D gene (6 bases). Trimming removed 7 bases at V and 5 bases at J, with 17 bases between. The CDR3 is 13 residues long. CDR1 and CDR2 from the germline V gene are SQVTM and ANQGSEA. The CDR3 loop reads CSAWEGGATEAFF. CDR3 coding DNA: TGCAGCGCCTGGGAGGGGGGGGCAACTGAAGCTTTCTTT.

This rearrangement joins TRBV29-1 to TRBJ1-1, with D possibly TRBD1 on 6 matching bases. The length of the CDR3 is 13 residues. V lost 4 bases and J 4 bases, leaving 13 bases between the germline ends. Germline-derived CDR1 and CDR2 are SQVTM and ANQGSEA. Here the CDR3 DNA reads TGCAGCGTTGGAGGGGGGAGAGGCACTGAAGCTTTCTTT. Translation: CSVGGGRGTEAFF.

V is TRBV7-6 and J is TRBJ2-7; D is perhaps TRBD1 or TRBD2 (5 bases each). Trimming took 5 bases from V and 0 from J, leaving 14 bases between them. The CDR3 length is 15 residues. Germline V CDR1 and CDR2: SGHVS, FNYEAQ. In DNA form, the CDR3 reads TGTGCCAGCAGCCTCAACCCGGGACGCTCCTACGAGCAGTACTTC. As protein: CASSLNPGRSYEQYF.

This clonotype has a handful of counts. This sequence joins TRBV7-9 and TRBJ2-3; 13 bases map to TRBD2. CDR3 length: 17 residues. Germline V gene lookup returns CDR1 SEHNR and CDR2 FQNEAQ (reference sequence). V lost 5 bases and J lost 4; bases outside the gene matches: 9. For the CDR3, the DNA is TGTGCCAGCAGCCCAAGACTAGCGGGAGGAACATCAGATACGCAGTATTTT. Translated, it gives CASSPRLAGGTSDTQYF.

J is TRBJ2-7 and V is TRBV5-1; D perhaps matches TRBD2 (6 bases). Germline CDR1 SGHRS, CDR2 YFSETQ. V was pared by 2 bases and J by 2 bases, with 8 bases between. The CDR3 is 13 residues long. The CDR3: CASSFAGPYEQYF. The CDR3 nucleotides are TGCGCCAGCAGCTTTGCGGGACCCTACGAGCAGTACTTC.

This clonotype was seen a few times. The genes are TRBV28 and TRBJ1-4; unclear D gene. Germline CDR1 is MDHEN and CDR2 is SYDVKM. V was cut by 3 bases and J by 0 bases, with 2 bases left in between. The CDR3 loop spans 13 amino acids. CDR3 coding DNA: TGTGCCAGCAGTTTTGCAACTAATGAAAAACTGTTTTTT. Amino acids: CASSFATNEKLFF.

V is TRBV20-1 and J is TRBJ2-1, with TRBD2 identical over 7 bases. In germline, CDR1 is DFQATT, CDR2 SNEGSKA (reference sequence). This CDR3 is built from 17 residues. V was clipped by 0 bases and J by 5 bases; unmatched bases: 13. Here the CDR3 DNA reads TGCAGTGCTAGAGATTTCGAGGCTAGCGGTTTAAACAATGAGCAGTTCTTC. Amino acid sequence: CSARDFEASGLNNEQFF.

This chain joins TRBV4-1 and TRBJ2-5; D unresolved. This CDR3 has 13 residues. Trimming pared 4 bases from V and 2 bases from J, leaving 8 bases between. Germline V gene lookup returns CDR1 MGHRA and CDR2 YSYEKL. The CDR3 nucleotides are TGCGCCAGCAGCCTCAATGTTCAAGAGACCCAGTACTTC. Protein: CASSLNVQETQYF.

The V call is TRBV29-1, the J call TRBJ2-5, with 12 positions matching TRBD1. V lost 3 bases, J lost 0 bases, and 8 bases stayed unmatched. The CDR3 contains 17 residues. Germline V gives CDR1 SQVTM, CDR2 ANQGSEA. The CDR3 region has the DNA TGCAGCGTTGATGGGACAGGGGGCGAAAAGGACCAAGAGACCCAGTACTTC. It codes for CSVDGTGGEKDQETQYF.

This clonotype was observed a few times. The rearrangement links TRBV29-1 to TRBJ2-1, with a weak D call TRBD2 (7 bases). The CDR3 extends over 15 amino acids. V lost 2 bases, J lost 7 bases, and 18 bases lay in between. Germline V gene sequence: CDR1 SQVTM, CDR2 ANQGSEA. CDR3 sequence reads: CSVELRGAPRNEQFF. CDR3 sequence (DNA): TGCAGCGTTGAACTCCGGGGGGCGCCCCGGAATGAGCAGTTCTTC.

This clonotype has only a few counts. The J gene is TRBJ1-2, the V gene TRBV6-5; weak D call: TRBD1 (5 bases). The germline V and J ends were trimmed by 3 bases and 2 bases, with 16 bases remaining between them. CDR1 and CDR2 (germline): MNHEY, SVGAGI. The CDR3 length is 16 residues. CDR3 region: CASSYLSEGANYGYTF. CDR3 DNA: TGTGCCAGCAGTTATCTCTCTGAAGGGGCCAACTATGGCTACACCTTC.